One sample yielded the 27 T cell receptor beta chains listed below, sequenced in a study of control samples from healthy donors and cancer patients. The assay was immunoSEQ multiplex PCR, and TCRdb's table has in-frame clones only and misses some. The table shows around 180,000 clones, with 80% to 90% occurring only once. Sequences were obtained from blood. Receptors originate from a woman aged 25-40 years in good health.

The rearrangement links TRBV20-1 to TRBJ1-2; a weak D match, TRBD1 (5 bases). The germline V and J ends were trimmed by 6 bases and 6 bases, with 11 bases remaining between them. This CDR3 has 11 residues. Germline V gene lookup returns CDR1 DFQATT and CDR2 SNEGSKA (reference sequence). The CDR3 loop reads CSAGTVDGYTF. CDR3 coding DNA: TGCAGTGCGGGGACCGTTGATGGCTACACCTTC.

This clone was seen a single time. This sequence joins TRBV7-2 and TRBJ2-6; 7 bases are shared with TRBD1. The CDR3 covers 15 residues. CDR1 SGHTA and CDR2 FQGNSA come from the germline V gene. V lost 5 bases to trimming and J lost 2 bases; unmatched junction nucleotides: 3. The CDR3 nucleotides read TGTGCCAGCAGCCCACAGGGGACTGGGGCCAACGTCCTGACTTTC. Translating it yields CASSPQGTGANVLTF. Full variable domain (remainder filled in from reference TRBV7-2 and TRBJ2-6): GAGVSQSPSNKVTEKGKDVELRCDPISGHTALYWYRQSLGQGLEFLIYFQGNSAPDKSGLPSDRFSAERTGGSVSTLTIQRTQQEDSAVYLCASSPQGTGANVLTFGAGSRLTVL.

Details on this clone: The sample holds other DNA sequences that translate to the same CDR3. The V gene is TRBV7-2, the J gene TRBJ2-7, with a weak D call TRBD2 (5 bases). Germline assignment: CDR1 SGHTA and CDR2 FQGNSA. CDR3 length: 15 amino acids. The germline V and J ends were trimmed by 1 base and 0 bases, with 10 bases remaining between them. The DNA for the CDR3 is TGTGCCAGCAGCTTAGGGACGGGAAGCTCCTACGAGCAGTACTTC. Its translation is CASSLGTGSSYEQYF.

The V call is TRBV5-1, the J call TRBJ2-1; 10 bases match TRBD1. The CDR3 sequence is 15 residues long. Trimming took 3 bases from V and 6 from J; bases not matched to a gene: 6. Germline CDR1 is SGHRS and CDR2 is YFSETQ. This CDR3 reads CASSWTGTGVNEQFF. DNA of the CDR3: TGCGCCAGCAGCTGGACCGGGACAGGGGTCAATGAGCAGTTCTTC.

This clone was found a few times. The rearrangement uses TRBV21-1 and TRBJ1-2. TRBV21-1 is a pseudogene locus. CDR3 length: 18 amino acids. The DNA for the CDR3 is TGTGCCAGCAGCAAAGAGTCCGGCCATGGAGTCGAATCCTATGGCTACACCTTC. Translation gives CASSKESGHGVESYGYTF.

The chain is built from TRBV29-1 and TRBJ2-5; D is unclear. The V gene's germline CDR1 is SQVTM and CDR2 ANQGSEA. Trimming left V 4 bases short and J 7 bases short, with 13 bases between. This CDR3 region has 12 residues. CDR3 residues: CSVGGVHGTQYF. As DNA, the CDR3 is TGCAGCGTTGGCGGCGTCCATGGGACCCAGTACTTC.

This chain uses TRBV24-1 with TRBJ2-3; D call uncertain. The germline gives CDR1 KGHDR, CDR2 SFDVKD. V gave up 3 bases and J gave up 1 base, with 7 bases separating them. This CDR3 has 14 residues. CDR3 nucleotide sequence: TGTGCCACCAGTGATCCCCTCGGCACAGATACGCAGTATTTT. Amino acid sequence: CATSDPLGTDTQYF.

CDR3 DNA sequence: TGTGCCAGCAGCGTAGAACAGTACACAGATACGCAGTATTTT. This translates into CASSVEQYTDTQYF. This rearrangement joins TRBV9 to TRBJ2-3; D is uncertain. The CDR3 is made up of 14 amino acids. The germline V and J ends were trimmed by 0 bases and 2 bases, with 7 bases remaining between them. The germline V gene encodes CDR1 SGDLS and CDR2 YYNGEE.

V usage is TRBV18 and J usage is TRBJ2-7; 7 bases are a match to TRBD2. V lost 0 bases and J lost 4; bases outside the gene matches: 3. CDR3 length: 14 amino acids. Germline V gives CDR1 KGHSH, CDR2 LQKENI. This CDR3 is CASSPPQGGYEQYF. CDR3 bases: TGTGCCAGCTCACCACCGCAGGGAGGGTACGAGCAGTACTTC.

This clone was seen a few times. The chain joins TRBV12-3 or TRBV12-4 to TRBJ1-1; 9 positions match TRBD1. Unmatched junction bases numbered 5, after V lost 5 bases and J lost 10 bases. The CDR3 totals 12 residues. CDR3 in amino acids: CASSRQGEGAFF. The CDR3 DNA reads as TGTGCCAGCAGTCGACAGGGGGAAGGAGCTTTCTTT.

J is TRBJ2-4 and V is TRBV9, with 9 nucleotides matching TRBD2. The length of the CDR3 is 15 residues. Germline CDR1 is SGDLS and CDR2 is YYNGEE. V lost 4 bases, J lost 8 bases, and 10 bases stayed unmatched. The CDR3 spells CASSPEGAGGDIQYF. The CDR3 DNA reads TGTGCCAGCAGCCCTGAAGGAGCGGGGGGTGACATTCAGTACTTC.

CDR3 sequence reads: CSASTLAGGFNEQFF. CDR3 DNA sequence: TGCAGTGCTAGTACCCTAGCGGGAGGATTTAATGAGCAGTTCTTC. This rearrangement joins TRBV20-1 to TRBJ2-1, with 11 bases matching TRBD2. The CDR3 has 15 residues. Unmatched junction bases numbered 8, after V lost 3 bases and J lost 7 bases. CDR1 DFQATT and CDR2 SNEGSKA come from the germline V gene (reference sequence).

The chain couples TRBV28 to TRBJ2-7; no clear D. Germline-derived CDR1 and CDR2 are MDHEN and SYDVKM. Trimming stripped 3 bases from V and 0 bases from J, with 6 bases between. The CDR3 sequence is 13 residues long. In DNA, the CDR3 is TGTGCCAGCAGTTTTTGGAGCTCCTACGAGCAGTACTTC. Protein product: CASSFWSSYEQYF.

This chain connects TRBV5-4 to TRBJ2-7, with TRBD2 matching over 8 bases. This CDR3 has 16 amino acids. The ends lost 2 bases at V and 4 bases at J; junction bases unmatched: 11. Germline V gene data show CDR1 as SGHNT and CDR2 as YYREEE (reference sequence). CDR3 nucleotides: TGTGCCAGCAGCTTTGACGGGTCTAGCGGGTTTTACGAGCAGTACTTC. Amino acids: CASSFDGSSGFYEQYF. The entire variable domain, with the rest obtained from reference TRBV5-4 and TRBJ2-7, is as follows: ETGVTQSPTHLIKTRGQQVTLRCSSQSGHNTVSWYQQALGQGPQFIFQYYREEENGRGNFPPRFSGLQFPNYSSELNVNALELDDSALYLCASSFDGSSGFYEQYFGPGTRLTVT.

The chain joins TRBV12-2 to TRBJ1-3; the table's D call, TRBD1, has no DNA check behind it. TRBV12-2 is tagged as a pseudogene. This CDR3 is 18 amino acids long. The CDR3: CASRFLLGQNNSGNTIYF. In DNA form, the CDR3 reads TGTGCAAGTCGCTTTCTCCTGGGACAGAATAACTCTGGAAACACCATATATTTT.

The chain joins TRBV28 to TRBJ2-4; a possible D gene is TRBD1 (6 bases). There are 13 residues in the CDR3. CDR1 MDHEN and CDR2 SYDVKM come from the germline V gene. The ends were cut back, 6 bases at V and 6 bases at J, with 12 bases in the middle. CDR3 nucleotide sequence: TGTGCCAGCAGCACAGGGTTGGGAAACATTCAGTACTTC. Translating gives CASSTGLGNIQYF.

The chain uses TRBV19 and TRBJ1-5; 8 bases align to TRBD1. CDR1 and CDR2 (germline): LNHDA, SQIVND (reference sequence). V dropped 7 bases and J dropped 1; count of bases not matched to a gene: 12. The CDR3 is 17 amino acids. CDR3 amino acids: CASKAGGVGLSNQPQHF. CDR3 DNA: TGTGCCAGTAAAGCAGGGGGCGTGGGGTTGAGCAATCAGCCCCAGCATTTT.

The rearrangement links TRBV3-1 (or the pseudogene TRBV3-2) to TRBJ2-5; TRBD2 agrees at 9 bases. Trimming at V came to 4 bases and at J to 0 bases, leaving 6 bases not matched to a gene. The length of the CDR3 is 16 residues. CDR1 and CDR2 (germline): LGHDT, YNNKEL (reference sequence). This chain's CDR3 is CASSRGLAQNQETQYF. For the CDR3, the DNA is TGTGCCAGCAGCCGTGGACTAGCGCAGAACCAAGAGACCCAGTACTTC.

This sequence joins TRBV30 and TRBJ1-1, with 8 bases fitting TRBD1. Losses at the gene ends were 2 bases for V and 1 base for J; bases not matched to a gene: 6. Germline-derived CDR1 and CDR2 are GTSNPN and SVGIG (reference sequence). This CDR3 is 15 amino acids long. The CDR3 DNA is TGTGCCTGGAGTTACCCGGACAGGGCGAACACTGAAGCTTTCTTT. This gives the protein CAWSYPDRANTEAFF.

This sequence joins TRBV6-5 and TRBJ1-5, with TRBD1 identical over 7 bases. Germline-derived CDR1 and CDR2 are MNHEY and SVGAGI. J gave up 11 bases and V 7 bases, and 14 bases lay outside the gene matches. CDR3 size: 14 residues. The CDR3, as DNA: TGTGCCAGCACCATTAATACTCGGGGACAGTCCCAGCATTTT. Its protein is CASTINTRGQSQHF.

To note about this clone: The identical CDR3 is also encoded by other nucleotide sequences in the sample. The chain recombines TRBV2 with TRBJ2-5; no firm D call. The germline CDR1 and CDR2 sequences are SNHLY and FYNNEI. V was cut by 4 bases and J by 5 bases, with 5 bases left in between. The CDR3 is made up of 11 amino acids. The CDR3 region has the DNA TGTGCCAGCAGTGTCCGTGAGACCCAGTACTTC. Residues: CASSVRETQYF.

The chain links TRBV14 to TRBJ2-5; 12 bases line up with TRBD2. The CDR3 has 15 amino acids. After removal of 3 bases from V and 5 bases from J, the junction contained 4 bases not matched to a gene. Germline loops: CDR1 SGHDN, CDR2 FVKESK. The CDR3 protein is CASSQTSGSGETQYF. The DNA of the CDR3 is TGTGCCAGCAGCCAGACTAGCGGGAGCGGCGAGACCCAGTACTTC.

The CDR3, as DNA: TGTGCCAGCAGTTTTGGTGGAGGGGGTGAGAGTAGAGAGACCCAGTACTTC. Protein product: CASSFGGGGESRETQYF. This chain joins TRBV27 and TRBJ2-5; D possibly matches TRBD1 or TRBD2 (6 bases each). The V gene's germline CDR1 is MNHEY and CDR2 SMNVEV (reference sequence). The CDR3 has 17 residues. Trimming shortened V by 3 bases and J by 4 bases, and 21 bases separated the two germline ends.

The CDR3 reads CASSQVSAPSGNTIYF. Here the CDR3 DNA reads TGCGCCAGCAGCCAAGTATCGGCCCCCTCTGGAAACACCATATATTTT. The rearrangement uses TRBV4-1 and TRBJ1-3, with unresolved D. This CDR3 comprises 16 residues. Between the trimmed V and J ends, which lost 1 base and 0 bases, there was a span of 10 bases. Germline loops: CDR1 MGHRA, CDR2 YSYEKL.

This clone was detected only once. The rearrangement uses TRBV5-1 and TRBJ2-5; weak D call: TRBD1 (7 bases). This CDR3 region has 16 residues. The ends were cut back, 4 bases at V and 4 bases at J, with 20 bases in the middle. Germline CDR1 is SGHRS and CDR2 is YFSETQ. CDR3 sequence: CASSLLRQGGSETQYF. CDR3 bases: TGCGCCAGCAGCCTACTACGACAGGGAGGTTCAGAGACCCAGTACTTC.

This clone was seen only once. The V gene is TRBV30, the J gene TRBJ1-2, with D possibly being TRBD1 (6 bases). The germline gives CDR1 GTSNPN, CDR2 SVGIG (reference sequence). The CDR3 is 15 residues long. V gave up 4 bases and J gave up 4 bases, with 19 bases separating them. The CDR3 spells CAWKGGSPRSYGYTF. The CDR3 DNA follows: TGTGCCTGGAAGGGGGGGAGCCCCCGGTCCTATGGCTACACCTTC.

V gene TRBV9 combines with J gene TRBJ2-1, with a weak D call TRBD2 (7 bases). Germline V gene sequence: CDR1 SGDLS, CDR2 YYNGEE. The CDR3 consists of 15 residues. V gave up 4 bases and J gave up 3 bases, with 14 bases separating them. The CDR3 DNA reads TGTGCCAGCAGCTCAGGGGCTAGCGGCTACAATGAGCAGTTCTTC. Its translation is CASSSGASGYNEQFF.